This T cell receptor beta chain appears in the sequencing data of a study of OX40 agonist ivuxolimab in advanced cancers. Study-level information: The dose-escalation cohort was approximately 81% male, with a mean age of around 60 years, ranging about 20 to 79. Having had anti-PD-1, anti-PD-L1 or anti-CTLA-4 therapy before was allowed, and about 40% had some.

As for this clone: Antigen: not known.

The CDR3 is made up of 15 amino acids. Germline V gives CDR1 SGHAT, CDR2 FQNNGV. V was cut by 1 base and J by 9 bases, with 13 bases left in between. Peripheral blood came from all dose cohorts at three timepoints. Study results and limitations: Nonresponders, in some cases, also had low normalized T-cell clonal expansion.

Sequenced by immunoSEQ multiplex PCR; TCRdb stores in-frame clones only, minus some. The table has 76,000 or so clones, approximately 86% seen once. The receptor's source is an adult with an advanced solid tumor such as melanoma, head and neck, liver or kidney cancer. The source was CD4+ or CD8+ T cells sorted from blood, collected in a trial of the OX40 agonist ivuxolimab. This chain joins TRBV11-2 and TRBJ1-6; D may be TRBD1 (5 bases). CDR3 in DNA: TGTGCCAGCAGCTTAGTCTGGGGGGTGGTTTCACCCCTCCACTTT. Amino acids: CASSLVWGVVSPLHF.